What follows are 10 T cell receptor beta chains derived from one specimen sequenced in a study of T cell clusters in autoimmune cytopenias. Multiplex touch-down PCR amplified TRB using TRB-A and TRB-B pools in one tube. TCRdb re-called the multiplex PCR reads and catalogs CDR3 proteins one per entry, DNA excluded. This specimen shows over 5,000 distinct CDR3 sequences; the ten leading clones hold roughly 8.2%. TRB amplification used around 270 ng of peripheral blood genomic DNA. These same data were also listed under a study on T cell repertoires in aging, cancer and after chemotherapy.

Material for sequencing was peripheral blood. The receptors here all came from a human donor in good health.

J is TRBJ2-7 and V is TRBV29-1; TCRdb designates TRBD1, a call that cannot be tested without DNA. This CDR3 has 14 residues. Per the germline V gene, CDR1 is SQVTM and CDR2 is ANQGSEA. The CDR3 protein is CSVGSPLGSYEQYF.

This clonotype is called medium-sized based on its frequency. The rearrangement uses TRBV19 and TRBJ2-7. In germline, CDR1 is LNHDA, CDR2 SQIVND (reference sequence). This CDR3 region has 13 residues. This CDR3 is CASSMRSFNEQYF.

V gene TRBV7-2 combines with J gene TRBJ1-2; no DNA is available, so the TRBD1 call from TCRdb remains unchecked. The CDR3 totals 15 residues. Germline V gene data show CDR1 as SGHTA and CDR2 as FQGNSA. The CDR3 reads CASSLEGSGSYGYTF.

Considering frequency, this clonotype is medium-sized. The rearrangement joins TRBV5-6 to TRBJ2-3. This CDR3 spans 16 amino acids. The germline V gene has CDR1 SGHDT and CDR2 YYEEEE. CDR3 protein: CASSLGPITSTDTQYF.

The chain recombines TRBV27 with TRBJ1-2; TCRdb's D call, TRBD1, is unchecked because there is no DNA. This CDR3 comprises 15 residues. CDR1 MNHEY and CDR2 SMNVEV come from the germline V gene (reference sequence). CDR3 sequence reads: CASSPILDRRYGYTF.

By frequency, this clonotype is medium-sized (0.01 to 0.1%). This rearrangement joins TRBV30 to TRBJ1-2; TCRdb returns TRBD1, unconfirmable since there is no DNA. Germline V gives CDR1 GTSNPN, CDR2 SVGIG (reference sequence). This CDR3 is 13 amino acids long. CDR3 in amino acids: CAWSVGRGDGYTF.

By frequency, this clonotype registers medium-sized. The chain combines TRBV19 with TRBJ2-2; the D gene TCRdb calls, TRBD1, cannot be checked with no DNA. The germline V gene encodes CDR1 LNHDA and CDR2 SQIVND (reference sequence). The CDR3 consists of 14 residues. The CDR3 is CASRKRQVTGELFF.

This clonotype counts as large (0.1 to 1%) by frequency. The V call is TRBV19, the J call TRBJ2-2; TCRdb's D call, TRBD1, is unchecked because there is no DNA. Germline V gene sequence: CDR1 LNHDA, CDR2 SQIVND (reference sequence). The length of the CDR3 is 18 residues. CDR3 region: CASSIDGTGGRRTGELFF.

The chain joins TRBV18 to TRBJ1-3. Germline CDR1 and CDR2: KGHSH and LQKENI. The length of the CDR3 is 13 residues. The CDR3 is CASSPRRRYTIYF.

Measured by frequency, this clonotype is medium-sized. The chain has TRBV15 and TRBJ2-7. The CDR3 sequence is 15 residues long. Germline-derived CDR1 and CDR2 are LNHNV and YYDKDF (reference sequence). The CDR3 region is CATSEVRQGPYEQYF.